The T cell receptor beta chain described here comes from a study of T-cell memory formation after mild COVID-19. At the level of the study: The two donors had largely donor-specific TCR clusters.

TCR alpha and TCR beta cDNA libraries carrying sample barcodes and UMIs were produced by 5'RACE using constant-segment primers. Each CDR3 protein gets one entry after TCRdb re-called the 5' RACE reads with MiXCR. The table shows 300,000 to 350,000 distinct CDR3 sequences, with approximately 19% occurring only once. Overall study findings and caveats: There were some responding clones in pre-infection memory, which suggested that cross-reactive memory had joined. Contracting clones localized mainly to CM and EM when CD4+ and mainly to EMRA when CD8+.

This clonotype appeared many times. Its cognate antigen is unknown. Germline V lookup: CDR1 DFQATT, CDR2 SNEGSKA (reference sequence). V lost 1 base and J lost 2, with 6 bases in between. This CDR3 spans 12 amino acids. Input material: PBMCs or a T cell subset sorted from them (not recorded which). This sequence originates from a man aged 18 to 29 who had mild COVID-19 (a few samples of this study predate the infection). Cell type and time point are not known. V and J are TRBV20-1 and TRBJ2-7; a weak D match, TRBD1 (5 bases). The CDR3 DNA sequence: TGCAGTGCTAGAGTCAGGGCCTACGAGCAGTACTTC. Translation gives CSARVRAYEQYF.